Below are 18 T cell receptor beta chains sequenced from a single sample in a study of blood T cell repertoires in COVID-19. The method was immunoSEQ multiplex PCR; TCRdb's version includes in-frame clones alone and lacks a portion of them. The table records 50,000 or so clones, roughly 80% of them present only once. The sequenced sample consisted of peripheral blood. The receptor source for this set is a middle-aged man with acute or convalescent COVID-19.

This clone was detected once. The chain recombines TRBV5-4 with TRBJ2-7; 7 nucleotides align to TRBD1. With V trimmed by 4 bases and J by 1 base, 5 bases remained unmatched. Germline CDR1 is SGHNT and CDR2 is YYREEE (reference sequence). The CDR3 loop spans 14 amino acids. The CDR3 coding sequence is TGTGCCAGCAGCCCAGGGGGAACTTCCTACGAGCAGTACTTC. Translated: CASSPGGTSYEQYF. Filled out from reference TRBV5-4 and TRBJ2-7, the complete variable domain reads ETGVTQSPTHLIKTRGQQVTLRCSSQSGHNTVSWYQQALGQGPQFIFQYYREEENGRGNFPPRFSGLQFPNYSSELNVNALELDDSALYLCASSPGGTSYEQYFGPGTRLTVT.

The chain joins TRBV6-5 to TRBJ2-5; D might be TRBD2 (7 bases). The length of the CDR3 is 15 residues. From germline, CDR1 is MNHEY and CDR2 SVGAGI. V dropped 2 bases and J dropped 1 base, with 11 bases sitting between them. CDR3 protein: CASSYRRGAQETQYF. The CDR3 coding sequence is TGTGCCAGCAGTTACCGACGGGGGGCCCAAGAGACCCAGTACTTC.

The V gene is TRBV5-1, the J gene TRBJ2-2; 7 bases agree with TRBD1. CDR3 length: 15 amino acids. The V segment lost 3 bases and the J segment 2 bases; nucleotides outside the gene matches: 4. Germline V lookup: CDR1 SGHRS, CDR2 YFSETQ. DNA for the CDR3: TGCGCCAGCAGCTCGACAGGGATTAACACCGGGGAGCTGTTTTTT. Translating it yields CASSSTGINTGELFF.

The rearrangement joins TRBV11-2 to TRBJ1-5; D call uncertain. V was cut by 1 base and J by 0 bases, with 7 bases left in between. CDR1 and CDR2 (germline): SGHAT, FQNNGV. This CDR3 has 15 amino acids. The CDR3 nucleotides read TGTGCCAGCAGCTTAGGAGGGTATAGCAATCAGCCCCAGCATTTT. Protein sequence: CASSLGGYSNQPQHF.

This CDR3 is CASRLGQGHQPQHF. As DNA, the CDR3 is TGTGCCAGTAGGCTGGGACAGGGTCATCAGCCCCAGCATTTT. The rearrangement links TRBV19 to TRBJ1-5; 9 nucleotides line up with TRBD1. V dropped 6 bases and J dropped 5; count of bases not matched to a gene: 5. Germline V lookup: CDR1 LNHDA, CDR2 SQIVND (reference sequence). The CDR3 consists of 14 residues.

The CDR3 bases are TGCGCCAGCAGCCGTAGGGACAGGGGAGGCTCTGGAAACACCATATATTTT. The encoded protein is CASSRRDRGGSGNTIYF. The chain carries TRBV5-1 and TRBJ1-3; TRBD1 matches 10 bases. The CDR3 is 17 residues long. V gave up 4 bases and J gave up 0 bases; unmatched junction bases: 7. CDR1 is SGHRS and CDR2 is YFSETQ in the germline V gene.

This chain links TRBV19 with TRBJ2-3; TRBD1 is a possible D gene (5 bases). The CDR3 totals 13 residues. Trimming removed 8 bases from V and 2 bases from J, with 11 bases in between. In germline, CDR1 is LNHDA, CDR2 SQIVND (reference sequence). The CDR3 DNA reads TGTGCCAGTGGGGCAGGCAACACAGATACGCAGTATTTT. This gives the protein CASGAGNTDTQYF.

The chain is built from TRBV19 and TRBJ1-1; tentative D call: TRBD1 (5 bases). Germline V gene lookup returns CDR1 LNHDA and CDR2 SQIVND (reference sequence). The CDR3 length is 12 residues. Trimming took off 10 bases at V and 0 bases at J, with 9 bases between the two ends. CDR3 DNA sequence: TGTGCCACCGGACAATTGAACACTGAAGCTTTCTTT. Protein: CATGQLNTEAFF.

The J gene is TRBJ2-1, the V gene TRBV5-1; a weak D match, TRBD2 (8 bases). V lost 3 bases to trimming and J lost 4 bases, with 26 bases between them. The CDR3 contains 19 residues. Germline assignment: CDR1 SGHRS and CDR2 YFSETQ. CDR3: CASSWTPGGSGTVYNEQFF. In nucleotides, the CDR3 is TGCGCCAGCAGCTGGACCCCAGGGGGTAGCGGGACCGTTTACAATGAGCAGTTCTTC.

The rearrangement links TRBV6-2 or TRBV6-3 to TRBJ1-2; 8 nucleotides agree with TRBD1. The germline V gene has CDR1 MNHEY and CDR2 SVGEGT. The CDR3 loop spans 15 amino acids. Unmatched junction bases numbered 10, after V lost 6 bases and J lost 4 bases. CDR3 protein: CASRPTGTGLYGYTF. For the CDR3, the DNA is TGTGCCAGCAGACCTACCGGGACAGGACTCTATGGCTACACCTTC.

This clone came up once. V gene TRBV18 combines with J gene TRBJ2-7; D is unclear. The CDR3 is 14 residues long. Germline CDR1 is KGHSH and CDR2 is LQKENI. V lost 0 bases and J 6 bases, leaving 12 bases between the germline ends. As DNA, the CDR3 is TGTGCCAGCTCACCACCTTTGTTAACGGTCGAGCAGTACTTC. This sequence encodes CASSPPLLTVEQYF.

This clone occurred a few times. The gene calls are TRBV7-2 and TRBJ2-1; D is unresolved. Germline V CDR1 and CDR2: SGHTA, FQGNSA. Trimming shortened V by 8 bases and J by 2 bases, and 10 bases separated the two germline ends. The CDR3 is 13 amino acids. In DNA, the CDR3 is TGTGCCAGCCTAGAGAGAGCCTACAATGAGCAGTTCTTC. Its protein product is CASLERAYNEQFF.

CDR3 amino acids: CASSSHRGPNYEQYF. CDR3 in DNA: TGTGCCAGCAGTTCCCACAGGGGTCCGAACTACGAGCAGTACTTC. This sequence joins TRBV6-5 and TRBJ2-7, with 7 bases identical to TRBD1. This CDR3 spans 15 amino acids. Germline assignment: CDR1 MNHEY and CDR2 SVGAGI. J lost 3 bases, V lost 4 bases, and 9 bases had no gene match.

The chain uses TRBV4-1 and TRBJ2-5, with a tentative D call TRBD2 (6 bases). The germline CDR1 and CDR2 sequences are MGHRA and YSYEKL. Trimming took off 0 bases at V and 3 bases at J, with 14 bases between the two ends. CDR3 length: 16 residues. The CDR3 spells CASSQDQGLLKETQYF. The CDR3 coding sequence is TGCGCCAGCAGCCAAGATCAGGGACTGTTAAAAGAGACCCAGTACTTC.

The chain recombines TRBV11-2 with TRBJ1-1, with D uncertain. This CDR3 spans 14 amino acids. Per germline, CDR1 SGHAT and CDR2 FQNNGV. Trimming left V 2 bases short and J 0 bases short, with 7 bases between. CDR3 residues: CASSLLQMNTEAFF. The DNA of the CDR3 is TGTGCCAGCAGCTTACTACAGATGAACACTGAAGCTTTCTTT.

Concerning this clone: This specimen includes other DNA sequences encoding the same CDR3. The J gene is TRBJ2-7, the V gene TRBV2, with D possibly being TRBD1 (6 bases). With 7 bases removed from V and 3 bases from J, the gap between germline ends came to 10 bases. The CDR3 contains 12 residues. Germline CDR1 reads SNHLY; CDR2 reads FYNNEI. The CDR3 loop is CASKEGVYEQYF. CDR3 DNA: TGTGCCAGCAAAGAGGGGGTCTACGAGCAGTACTTC.

CDR3 bases: TGTGCCAGCAGCCAATACTACGAGCAGTACTTC. Encoded protein: CASSQYYEQYF. This chain connects TRBV3-1 (or the pseudogene TRBV3-2) to TRBJ2-7; D is ambiguous. Trimming stripped 2 bases from V and 3 bases from J, with 2 bases between. Germline V gives CDR1 LGHDT, CDR2 YNNKEL (reference sequence). The CDR3 extends over 11 amino acids.

This clone has a handful of counts. The chain employs TRBV5-1 and TRBJ1-1; 8 nucleotides match TRBD1. The V segment lost 8 bases and the J segment 4 bases; nucleotides outside the gene matches: 7. From germline, CDR1 is SGHRS and CDR2 YFSETQ. The CDR3 is 13 residues long. In DNA, the CDR3 is TGCGCCAGTACGCAGGGGGCGGTCACTGAAGCTTTCTTT. Translation gives CASTQGAVTEAFF.